This is a list of T cell receptor beta chains from one sample in a study of OX40 agonist ivuxolimab in advanced cancers. Sequencing used immunoSEQ multiplex PCR; TCRdb keeps in-frame clones, though not all of them. The sample has about 75,000 clones; roughly nine tenths are singletons. The sequencing used CD4+ or CD8+ T cells sorted from blood, collected in a trial of the OX40 agonist ivuxolimab. The source of these receptors is an adult with an advanced solid tumor such as melanoma, head and neck, liver or kidney cancer. The CDR3 runs from the conserved cysteine through the conserved F or W. Fields, in order: clone size, V gene, J gene, D gene, CDR3 DNA, CDR3 protein. A D gene is named only where the DNA matches it firmly. A clone size is listed for some rows: how often the clone was seen (once, few, many), or a class if it is expanded.

NA	TRBV9	TRBJ2-2	TRBD2	TGTGCCAGCAGCGTAGATGCTAGCGGGGGGCTCGCGAACACCGGGGAGCTGTTTTTT	CASSVDASGGLANTGELFF
NA	TRBV18	TRBJ2-5	TRBD1	TGTGCCAGCTCACCAACAGGGGACCAAGAGACCCAGTACTTC	CASSPTGDQETQYF
few	TRBV5-1	TRBJ1-5	NA	TGCGCCAGCAGCGCGGGTCCCGGGGAGGGGCCCCAGCATTTT	CASSAGPGEGPQHF
NA	TRBV19	TRBJ2-5	TRBD2	TGTGCCAGTAGTAAGGGTAGCGGGGGAACGGGGGAGACCCAGTACTTC	CASSKGSGGTGETQYF
once	TRBV27	TRBJ2-7	NA	TGTGCCAGCACCTACTGGGGGACGGGGGAGCAGTACTTC	CASTYWGTGEQYF
NA	TRBV5-1	TRBJ1-2	NA	TGCGCCAGCAGCGTGGACAACTATGGCTACACCTTC	CASSVDNYGYTF
NA	TRBV19	TRBJ1-5	NA	TGTGCCAGTAGTATAGGGACAGAACTCAATCAGCCCCAGCATTTT	CASSIGTELNQPQHF
NA	TRBV5-1	TRBJ2-1	NA	TGCGCCAGCAGCTTTAGACAGTACAATGAGCAGTTCTTC	CASSFRQYNEQFF
NA	TRBV18	TRBJ2-3	TRBD1	TGTGCCAGCTCACTGGGACAGTACACAGATACGCAGTATTTT	CASSLGQYTDTQYF
once	TRBV7-9	TRBJ2-1	TRBD2	TGTGCCAGCAGCCCCCCGGGAGGTAGCTCCTACAATGAGCAGTTCTTC	CASSPPGGSSYNEQFF
NA	TRBV5-1	TRBJ2-3	TRBD2	TGCGCCAGCAGCTCGAAGGCGACTAGCGGGAGCACAGATACGCAGTATTTT	CASSSKATSGSTDTQYF
NA	TRBV7-9	TRBJ1-3	NA	TGTGCCAGCAGCCCCTTCGAGGGAACTGGAAACACCATATATTTT	CASSPFEGTGNTIYF
NA	TRBV4-3	TRBJ2-1	TRBD1	TGCGCCAGCAGCCAAGATGAACAGGGGATATTTAATGAGCAGTTCTTC	CASSQDEQGIFNEQFF
NA	TRBV5-1	TRBJ1-1	TRBD1	TGCGCCAGCAGCTTACAGGGGATGGAGGACACTGAAGCTTTCTTT	CASSLQGMEDTEAFF
NA	TRBV11-2	TRBJ1-5	NA	TGTGCCAGCAGCTTAGATCATGGCAGGGGACCCCAGCCCCAGCATTTT	CASSLDHGRGPQPQHF
NA	TRBV18	TRBJ2-3	TRBD2	TGTGCCAGCTCATGGAGCCCTCGGGGGGGCACAGATACGCAGTATTTT	CASSWSPRGGTDTQYF
NA	TRBV4-3	TRBJ1-4	TRBD1	TGCGCCAGCAGCCAGACCACTCTCGGGACAGGAACCGAAAAACTGTTTTTT	CASSQTTLGTGTEKLFF
NA	TRBV9	TRBJ2-5	NA	TGTGCCAGCAGCGTATGGTCAGAAGAGACCCAGTACTTC	CASSVWSEETQYF
NA	TRBV5-4	TRBJ2-7	TRBD2	TGTGCCAGCAGCACACCGACTAGCGGGATTTCCTACGAGCAGTACTTC	CASSTPTSGISYEQYF
NA	TRBV5-1	TRBJ2-7	NA	TGCGCCAGCAGCTTGGGGGCAGGGGACTACGAGCAGTACTTC	CASSLGAGDYEQYF
NA	TRBV7-9	TRBJ2-7	TRBD2	TGTGCCAGCAGCCTCCAGGGACTAGTCTACGAGCAGTACTTC	CASSLQGLVYEQYF
NA	TRBV6-5	TRBJ2-5	TRBD2	TGTGCCAGCAGTTACCTCACGCGGGGGGGCCCAGAGACCCAGTACTTC	CASSYLTRGGPETQYF
NA	TRBV19	TRBJ2-5	TRBD1	TGTGCCAGTAGTAAAAACAGGGGGGAGACCCAGTACTTC	CASSKNRGETQYF
NA	TRBV28	TRBJ2-7	NA	TGTGCCAGCATCCTGTTCGAGACGATGACCTACGAGCAGTACTTC	CASILFETMTYEQYF
NA	TRBV5-1	TRBJ2-3	NA	TGCGCCAGCAGCCCCGGGGTGACTAGCACAGATACGCAGTATTTT	CASSPGVTSTDTQYF
NA	TRBV4-1	TRBJ2-6	NA	TGCGCCAGCAGCCAAGGGGGGCAGGGCTCCTCTGGGGCCAACGTCCTGACTTTC	CASSQGGQGSSGANVLTF
NA	TRBV7-9	TRBJ2-3	NA	TGTGCCAGCAGCTTAGTTGGAGCAGATACGCAGTATTTT	CASSLVGADTQYF
NA	TRBV18	TRBJ1-2	TRBD1	TGTGCCAGCTCACCAGATCAGACAGGGAAGGGAGGCTACACCTTC	CASSPDQTGKGGYTF
NA	TRBV27	TRBJ2-6	NA	TGTGCCACTTCTACCCCCAGCTCTGGGGCCAACGTCCTGACTTTC	CATSTPSSGANVLTF
NA	TRBV4-3	TRBJ2-1	TRBD2	TGCGCCAGCAGCCAAGGCTTAAGCGGGAGCTCCTACAATGAGCAGTTCTTC	CASSQGLSGSSYNEQFF
NA	TRBV9	TRBJ2-1	TRBD2	TGTGCCAGCAGCACGACTAGCGGGGGGGTACCTTTGAATGAGCAGTTCTTC	CASSTTSGGVPLNEQFF
NA	TRBV18	TRBJ2-3	TRBD1	TGTGCCAGCTCACGAATTGCCACAGGGGGTTTGACAGATACGCAGTATTTT	CASSRIATGGLTDTQYF
NA	TRBV7-2	TRBJ2-2	TRBD2	TGTGCCAGCAGCCCTAGAGGCAGCGGGAGTAACACCGGGGAGCTGTTTTTT	CASSPRGSGSNTGELFF
NA	TRBV7-9	TRBJ2-7	NA	TGTGCCAGCAGCCCTCAAGGGCGGGACACCTCCGAGCAGTACTTC	CASSPQGRDTSEQYF
NA	TRBV7-3	TRBJ1-2	NA	TGTGCCAGCAGCCGGACCCGGGATAACTATGGCTACACCTTC	CASSRTRDNYGYTF
NA	TRBV2	TRBJ2-3	NA	TGTGCCAGCAGTGAAGCCCGGCCGAATACGCAGTATTTT	CASSEARPNTQYF
NA	TRBV29-1	TRBJ1-5	NA	TGCAGCGTTGTCGTAGGGGGAGTAATAAATCAGCCCCAGCATTTT	CSVVVGGVINQPQHF
NA	TRBV6-5	TRBJ1-1	NA	TGTGCCAGCACAATCAACAGGTTTATGAACACTGAAGCTTTCTTT	CASTINRFMNTEAFF
NA	TRBV10-3	TRBJ2-2	TRBD2	TGTGCCATCTCCGAGGGACTAGCGGGGGAGAACACCGGGGAGCTGTTTTTT	CAISEGLAGENTGELFF
NA	TRBV29-1	TRBJ2-3	NA	TGCAGCGTTGGGGCACAGAGGGATCCAGATACGCAGTATTTT	CSVGAQRDPDTQYF
once	TRBV19	TRBJ2-7	TRBD2	TGTGCCAGTAGTGTAAAAGGGGGGACTAGAGGCGACGAGCAGTACTTC	CASSVKGGTRGDEQYF
once	TRBV11-2	TRBJ2-7	TRBD2	TGTGCCAGCAGCATGGGACTAGCGGGAGGCTACGAGCAGTACTTC	CASSMGLAGGYEQYF